The 2 T cell receptor beta chains below come from one sample, sequenced in a study of beta chain features in type 1 diabetes. Expressed TCRB transcripts got sequenced, as all isolated RNA was reverse transcribed. Sequencing was performed with immunoSEQ multiplex PCR; in TCRdb, only in-frame clones are kept and a portion is missing. The table lists approximately 330,000 clones, 8% to 13% of them singletons. The sample was naive CD4+ T cells from blood. The receptors here all came from a woman younger than 45 in good health.

This clone was detected only a few times. The chain recombines TRBV19 with TRBJ2-2; no firm D call. CDR1 is LNHDA and CDR2 is SQIVND in the germline V gene (reference sequence). This CDR3 comprises 16 residues. V lost 7 bases, J lost 0 bases, and 15 bases lay in between. The CDR3 loop reads CASITTQRANTGELFF. CDR3 in DNA: TGTGCCAGTATCACGACTCAGCGAGCGAACACCGGGGAGCTGTTTTTT.

This clone has just a few counts. The gene calls are TRBV7-9 and TRBJ2-3; 7 bases fit TRBD2. The junction had 7 bases not matched to a gene; V was cut back by 7 bases and J by 0 bases. CDR1 and CDR2 (germline): SEHNR, FQNEAQ (reference sequence). The CDR3 contains 15 residues. CDR3 DNA: TGTGCCAGCACCCGGAGTAGCGGGAGCACAGATACGCAGTATTTT. This sequence encodes CASTRSSGSTDTQYF.